This note documents a single T cell receptor (beta chain) sequence. The antigen is undetermined. These data belong to a study of Ad26.COV2.S vaccination and SARS-CoV-2 variants. Treatment indicated: about 20 received Ad26.COV2.S at low or high dose, single or two shots; 5 received placebo; per-sample allocation not given. Day 63 after the first vaccine or placebo injection was the time point for sampling. Vaccine was an Ad26 vector expressing Wuhan-strain SARS-CoV-2 spike. General study points: In TCR breadth and depth analyses, total T cell responses may have been underestimated. Recipients given vaccine exceeded placebo recipients in spike-specific TCR breadth.

The V gene lost 5 bases and the J gene lost 5 bases, with 10 bases spanning the gap. This CDR3 has 13 residues. Germline assignment: CDR1 MNHEY and CDR2 SVGAGI. Produced via immunoSEQ multiplex PCR; TCRdb's table is partial and in-frame only. This table has fewer than 600,000 clones, roughly nine tenths appearing once. This receptor was taken from a person between 18 and 65 years old who received the Ad26.COV2.S COVID-19 vaccine or a placebo. The input for sequencing was peripheral blood, taken in a trial of Ad26.COV2.S vaccine versus placebo. J is TRBJ1-5 and V is TRBV6-5, with unresolved D. CDR3 sequence reads: CASSRNSYQPQHF. CDR3 bases: TGTGCCAGCAGTAGAAACAGCTATCAGCCCCAGCATTTT.